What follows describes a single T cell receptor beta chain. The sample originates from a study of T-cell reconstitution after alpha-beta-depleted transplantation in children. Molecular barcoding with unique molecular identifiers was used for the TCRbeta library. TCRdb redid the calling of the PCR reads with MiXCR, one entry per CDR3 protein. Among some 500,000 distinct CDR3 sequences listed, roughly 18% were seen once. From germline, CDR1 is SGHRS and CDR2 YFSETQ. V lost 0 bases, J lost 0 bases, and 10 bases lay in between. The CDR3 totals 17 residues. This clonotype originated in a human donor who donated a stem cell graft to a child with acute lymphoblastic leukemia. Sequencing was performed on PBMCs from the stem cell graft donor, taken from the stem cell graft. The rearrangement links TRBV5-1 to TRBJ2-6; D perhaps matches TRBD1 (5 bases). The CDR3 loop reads CASSLDQGFSGANVLTF. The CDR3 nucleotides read TGCGCCAGCAGCTTGGATCAGGGATTCTCTGGGGCCAACGTCCTGACTTTC.